This entry describes one T cell receptor (beta chain). Its antigen is as yet unknown. The data originate from a study of cytomegalovirus exposure and HLA in healthy donors. Study findings and constraints: Some V segments could not be told apart, so they were left out, TRBV6-2 and TRBV6-3 among them.

PCR employed 60 Vbeta and 13 Jbeta primers. Here immunoSEQ multiplex PCR was the method, and the copy in TCRdb shows in-frame clones only, minus some. The table lists 150,000 to 200,000 clones, roughly 79% of them singletons. This CDR3 is 14 amino acids long. CDR1 is SGDLS and CDR2 is YYNGEE in the germline V gene. V dropped 4 bases and J dropped 7 bases, with 17 bases sitting between them. The source material was PBMCs. The chain uses TRBV9 and TRBJ1-1, with D maybe TRBD1 (5 bases). This TCR was sampled from a middle-aged man in good health and CMV-seropositive. The CDR3, as DNA: TGTGCCAGCAGCAGAGCAGGGACTACAATTGAAGCTTTCTTT. Encoded protein: CASSRAGTTIEAFF. The complete variable domain, with remaining parts taken from reference TRBV9 and TRBJ1-1, reads DSGVTQTPKHLITATGQRVTLRCSPRSGDLSVYWYQQSLDQGLQFLIQYYNGEERAKGNILERFSAQQFPDLHSELNLSSLELGDSALYFCASSRAGTTIEAFFGQGTRLTVV.